This T cell receptor beta chain was captured in a study of tumor-infiltrating lymphocytes in primary liver carcinoma (dated by TCRdb to 2016 to 2017). With respect to the entire study: Of the five patients (three men and two women, aged 30 to 69 years), four had hepatocellular carcinoma and one had combined HCC and intrahepatic cholangiocarcinoma. The five patients had tumors of stage T1-T3 N0M0, with maximum diameters ranging from about 4.2 to 10 cm. Samples yielded roughly 3.65 to 7.5 million productive TCRbeta reads; read depth did not differ significantly between tissue types. To link TCRbeta repertoire diversity with the local molecular phenotype, the approximately 25 tumor region samples were profiled using Agilent mRNA microarrays. Technical replicate repertoires showed high reproducibility, with mean shared-clone rates around 0.9 and correlation coefficients above 0.98. For each liver tumor, the study sampled five regions along with adjacent normal tissue and blood, and applied TCRbeta repertoire sequencing, expression microarrays and whole-exome sequencing. A total of around 35 specimens from 5 patients, comprising approximately 25 tumor regions, 5 adjacent noncancerous liver tissues and 5 peripheral blood samples, were covered by TCRbeta repertoire sequencing.

In the germline V gene (reference sequence), CDR1 corresponds to SEHNR and CDR2 to FQNEAQ. The CDR3 spans 16 residues, from the cysteine through the phenylalanine. CDR3 DNA is the only sequence kept; it has 48 bases, read in frame from the first base. Comment on this clonotype: The clone's antigen remains unknown. Relative to the germline gene, one junction end is altered; a read error may explain this.

Total RNA and DNA were co-extracted without cell sorting from roughly 20-30 mg of bulk tissue using the AllPrep DNA/RNA mini kit. Roughly five patients with histopathologically diagnosed primary liver carcinoma underwent surgical resection in China between November 2015 and 2016. Patients had chronic HBV infection and were treatment-naive at sampling. Each tumor was sampled at five spatially separated regions: the superior, inferior, left-lateral and right-lateral poles and the tumor centre. According to histology, viable tumor cells made up more than 80% of every tumor sample. Fresh tumor and adjacent tissue pieces were bisected; one half was stored in RNAlater at -80°C, the other sent for histology. Broad study findings and their caveats: The top 250 clones made up a significantly larger repertoire fraction in tumors than in blood (p = 0.039). Consistent with antigen-driven expansion, pairs of tumor regions showed higher repertoire overlap (mean about 36%) than either tumor-adjacent pairs (around 17%) or tumor-blood pairs (approximately 15%). Bulk unsorted samples precluded comparing CD4+ and CD8+ T cell repertoires. The study included only four to six patients, and the authors note findings should be validated in a larger study. Because only the TCR beta chain was sequenced and unpaired alpha chains were not captured, true repertoire diversity is likely underestimated. Just about 7.5-24% of top clones turned up in all five regions of a tumor, which suggests spatial heterogeneity among tumor-infiltrating T cells.

Using a constant-region primer and ProtoScript II reverse transcriptase, TCRbeta-specific cDNA was reverse-transcribed from approximately 500 ng total RNA. Construction of the TCRbeta libraries relied on three nested rounds of multiplex PCR, following a slightly modified ARM-PCR procedure. Multiplex TRBV1-TRBV30 forward primers and a Cbeta reverse primer were used in the first two PCR rounds, each of which was run for 10 to 11 cycles. Sample barcodes and Illumina adapters were added in a final 25-cycle PCR with Deep VentR polymerase. Amplicons of 200-500 bp were gel-purified with a QIAquick gel extraction kit before sequencing. The TCRbeta amplicons were sequenced with 250-bp paired-end reads on an Illumina HiSeq 2500. On the authors' methods: Trimmomatic v0.33 was used to quality-trim the reads, and FLASH v1.2.11 was used to merge paired reads so that full CDR3 sequences could be recovered. V, D and J germline segments were assigned to the rearranged TCRbeta sequences using MiGEC v1.2.1b. Clonotype statistics and Shannon-Wiener diversity indices were computed with VDJtools v1.0.0. To reduce sampling bias, subsequent analyses other than the diversity analysis used only the 250 most abundant clonotypes in each sample. TCRdb's own reprocessing of the public reads used fastp at Q25 and MiXCR and kept productive beta chains. Identical CDR3 proteins give one entry, which carries the most common genes and DNA. The V and J calls were not made by the authors but by TCRdb's processing. This sample lists 25,000 to 35,000 distinct CDR3 sequences; 76% were detected once. Together, the top ten hold under 40% of the sample.

The TCR sequence derives from a man between 35 and 55 years old with primary liver carcinoma and hepatitis B virus infection. The source material was liver tumor tissue from sampling region 5. Per the publication, the cell subset or site label means: tumor region T5, tumor centre. This sequence uses TRBV7-9 and TRBJ2-7; the D gene is tentatively TRBD1 or TRBD2, each matching 6 bases. Here is the DNA: TGTGCCAACAGCTTAGGGACCGGGGGCCAACTTTCTGTGCAGTACTTC. This gives the protein CANSLGTGGQLSVQYF.